The 28 T cell receptor beta chains given below trace back to one sample, sequenced in a study of T cells in Graves' hyperthyroidism and ophthalmopathy. The TCR beta CDR3 regions underwent amplification using RNA transcripts as the source. First-round RT-PCR of the TCR CDR3 relied on the HTBI primer set. In TCRdb, the multiplex PCR reads were re-called with MiXCR into one record per CDR3 protein. Of more than 300,000 distinct CDR3 sequences listed, roughly 20% are singletons. The sample was blood. The receptors were sampled from a man between 18 and 35 years old with Graves' ophthalmopathy.

For this clonotype: A much larger clone differs by one base, so this may be a read error. V usage is TRBV5-1 and J usage is TRBJ2-3, with 9 bases aligning to TRBD2. Per germline, CDR1 SGHRS and CDR2 YFSETQ. The CDR3 totals 16 residues. V gave up 0 bases and J gave up 1 base; unmatched junction bases: 3. The CDR3 loop is CASSLEASGGTDTQYF. In DNA form, the CDR3 reads TGCGCCAGCAGCTTGGAGGCTAGCGGGGGCACAGATACGCAGTATTTT.

This clonotype was observed at least ten times. Here the CDR3 DNA reads TGTGCCAGCAGTTCGAGGGGAGTGAACACTGAAGCTTTCTTT. This sequence encodes CASSSRGVNTEAFF. This chain joins TRBV6-1 and TRBJ1-1; possible D gene TRBD1, 5 bases. CDR3 size: 14 residues. Trimming shortened V by 5 bases and J by 0 bases, and 10 bases separated the two germline ends. The germline V gene encodes CDR1 MNHNS and CDR2 SASEGT.

This clonotype turned up a few times. CDR3 protein: CASSQAFASPSSYNEQFF. The CDR3, as DNA: TGTGCCAGCAGCCAAGCTTTTGCGAGTCCAAGCTCCTACAATGAGCAGTTCTTC. The gene calls are TRBV3-1 and TRBJ2-1, with D unresolved. Per germline, CDR1 LGHDT and CDR2 YNNKEL (reference sequence). CDR3 length: 18 residues. Trimming took 1 base from V and 0 from J, leaving 16 bases between them.

J is TRBJ2-6 and V is TRBV2; D is undetermined. Germline lookup yields CDR1 SNHLY and CDR2 FYNNEI. CDR3 length: 13 residues. V was pared by 4 bases and J by 4 bases, with 5 bases between. The CDR3 spells CASSGTGANVLTF. In DNA form, the CDR3 reads TGTGCCAGCAGTGGCACCGGGGCCAACGTCCTGACTTTC. The whole variable domain, remainder taken from reference TRBV2 and TRBJ2-6, is EPEVTQTPSHQVTQMGQEVILRCVPISNHLYFYWYRQILGQKVEFLVSFYNNEISEKSEIFDDQFSVERPDGSNFTLKIRSTKLEDSAMYFCASSGTGANVLTFGAGSRLTVL.

This clonotype was detected many times. The rearrangement joins TRBV27 to TRBJ2-7; 9 nucleotides agree with TRBD2. V lost 4 bases and J lost 6; bases outside the gene matches: 7. CDR1 MNHEY and CDR2 SMNVEV come from the germline V gene (reference sequence). The CDR3 loop spans 14 amino acids. The CDR3 nucleotides read TGTGCCAGCAGTTATGGCGGGGGGGCAGGCGAGCAGTACTTC. This translates into CASSYGGGAGEQYF.

This clonotype was observed at least ten times. V gene TRBV3-1 combines with J gene TRBJ1-4; maybe TRBD1 (5 bases). Trimming pared 4 bases from V and 7 bases from J, leaving 16 bases between. Per germline, CDR1 LGHDT and CDR2 YNNKEL (reference sequence). The CDR3 loop spans 15 amino acids. In DNA, the CDR3 is TGTGCCAGCAGCCCAAGCACCATTAGGGGTGAAAAACTGTTTTTT. Residues: CASSPSTIRGEKLFF. Variable domain in full (rest from reference TRBV3-1 and TRBJ1-4): DTAVSQTPKYLVTQMGNDKSIKCEQNLGHDTMYWYKQDSKKFLKIMFSYNNKELIINETVPNRFSPKSPDKAHLNLHINSLELGDSAVYFCASSPSTIRGEKLFFGSGTQLSVL.

For this clonotype: A much larger clone is a single base away; this may be a read error. J is TRBJ2-1 and V is TRBV2; tentative D call: TRBD1 (6 bases). The germline V gene has CDR1 SNHLY and CDR2 FYNNEI. V was shortened by 3 bases and J by 7 bases, with 19 bases between the two germline ends. The CDR3 loop spans 16 amino acids. The CDR3 here is CASSDLRYQGRNEQFF. CDR3 bases: TGTGCCAGCAGTGATTTGCGTTATCAGGGGCGGAATGAGCAGTTCTTC.

The sample holds a few counts of this clonotype. The chain recombines TRBV12-3 or TRBV12-4 with TRBJ1-2; the D is unclear. Between the trimmed V and J ends, which lost 6 bases and 7 bases, there was a span of 12 bases. This CDR3 comprises 12 residues. The CDR3 coding sequence is TGTGCCAGCAGCCTCGGGGTGCCTGGCTACACCTTC. Amino acids: CASSLGVPGYTF.

The genes are TRBV3-1 and TRBJ1-3; 7 bases fit TRBD1. The CDR3 has 14 residues. The V segment lost 7 bases and the J segment 1 base; nucleotides outside the gene matches: 4. CDR1 LGHDT and CDR2 YNNKEL come from the germline V gene (reference sequence). CDR3 region: CASTTGVSGNTIYF. CDR3 nucleotide sequence: TGTGCCAGCACTACAGGGGTTTCTGGAAACACCATATATTTT.

This clonotype appeared a few times. V is TRBV13 and J is TRBJ1-1; 7 bases are a match to TRBD1. This CDR3 has 13 residues. V was pared by 4 bases and J by 4 bases, with 3 bases of the junction left unmatched. Germline assignment: CDR1 PRHDT and CDR2 FYEKMQ (reference sequence). In nucleotides, the CDR3 is TGTGCCAGCAGCTCAGCAGGGGGCACTGAAGCTTTCTTT. Amino acids: CASSSAGGTEAFF. The entire variable domain, with the rest obtained from reference TRBV13 and TRBJ1-1, is as follows: AAGVIQSPRHLIKEKRETATLKCYPIPRHDTVYWYQQGPGQDPQFLISFYEKMQSDKGSIPDRFSAQQFSDYHSELNMSSLELGDSALYFCASSSAGGTEAFFGQGTRLTVV.

At least ten counts were recorded for this clonotype. This chain uses TRBV2 with TRBJ1-5, with a tentative D call TRBD1 (5 bases). V lost 7 bases and J 4 bases, leaving 17 bases between the germline ends. Germline CDR1 SNHLY, CDR2 FYNNEI. This CDR3 region has 15 residues. The CDR3 DNA reads as TGTGCCAGCACGGGGGACGTGGGGGGAAATCAGCCCCAGCATTTT. Translation: CASTGDVGGNQPQHF.

This chain links TRBV9 with TRBJ2-1; 7 bases agree with TRBD1. CDR1 SGDLS and CDR2 YYNGEE come from the germline V gene. V shed 4 bases, J shed 6 bases, and the junction held 4 bases outside the gene matches. The CDR3 sequence is 13 residues long. CDR3 nucleotide sequence: TGTGCCAGCAGCAACAGACAGGGCAATGAGCAGTTCTTC. Its protein is CASSNRQGNEQFF.

The chain combines TRBV9 with TRBJ2-7; TRBD2 matches at 7 bases. J was trimmed by 0 bases and V by 3 bases; bases with no gene match: 6. CDR1 and CDR2 from the germline V gene are SGDLS and YYNGEE. The CDR3 covers 15 residues. Here the CDR3 DNA reads TGTGCCAGCAGCGAAGGCGGGGGAAGCTCCTACGAGCAGTACTTC. Translated, it gives CASSEGGGSSYEQYF.

This clonotype has ten or more counts. The chain employs TRBV18 and TRBJ2-1, with no clear D. Between the trimmed V and J ends, which lost 6 bases and 5 bases, there was a span of 5 bases. This CDR3 is 11 amino acids long. Germline-derived CDR1 and CDR2 are KGHSH and LQKENI. The CDR3 region has the DNA TGTGCCAGCTCGCCCGACAATGAGCAGTTCTTC. Translating it yields CASSPDNEQFF.

At least ten counts were recorded for this clonotype. The chain employs TRBV18 and TRBJ1-1; 8 positions match TRBD1. Germline V gene sequence: CDR1 KGHSH, CDR2 LQKENI. V gave up 5 bases and J gave up 2 bases; unmatched junction bases: 7. CDR3 size: 15 residues. CDR3 residues: CASSTQQGGNTEAFF. DNA of the CDR3: TGTGCCAGCTCAACACAACAGGGGGGCAACACTGAAGCTTTCTTT.

This clonotype was detected a few times. CDR3 sequence (DNA): TGTGCCAGCAGGCTGACAGGGGCAACTGAAGCTTTCTTT. It encodes CASRLTGATEAFF. V usage is TRBV12-3 or TRBV12-4 and J usage is TRBJ1-1; 8 positions agree with TRBD1. The CDR3 extends over 13 amino acids. J lost 5 bases, V lost 6 bases, and 5 bases had no gene match.

V usage is TRBV6-1 and J usage is TRBJ1-6, with D perhaps matching TRBD1 (5 bases). V was cut by 5 bases and J by 5 bases, with 16 bases left in between. Looked up from germline, CDR1 is MNHNS and CDR2 is SASEGT. CDR3 size: 16 residues. CDR3 DNA: TGTGCCAGCAGTTGGGGGGGGGGAGAAAATAATTCACCCCTCCACTTT. Its translation is CASSWGGGENNSPLHF.

This clonotype showed up just once. The CDR3 DNA reads as TGTGCCAGTAGTCCCCTGGACAGAAACTCCTACGAGCAGTACTTC. This translates into CASSPLDRNSYEQYF. This rearrangement joins TRBV19 to TRBJ2-7; possible D gene TRBD1, 6 bases. The CDR3 runs to 15 residues. Germline values: CDR1 LNHDA, CDR2 SQIVND (reference sequence). Trimming shortened V by 5 bases and J by 0 bases, and 14 bases separated the two germline ends.

The chain employs TRBV9 and TRBJ2-3, with D perhaps matching TRBD1 or TRBD2 (5 bases each). The ends were cut back, 0 bases at V and 1 base at J, with 6 bases in the middle. The CDR3 loop spans 14 amino acids. Germline CDR1 is SGDLS and CDR2 is YYNGEE. The CDR3 nucleotides read TGTGCCAGCAGCGTAGTGGGGGGCACAGATACGCAGTATTTT. It translates to CASSVVGGTDTQYF.

This clonotype was seen repeatedly, ten times or more. The chain recombines TRBV9 with TRBJ2-1; a weak D match, TRBD1 (6 bases). The germline V gene encodes CDR1 SGDLS and CDR2 YYNGEE. CDR3 size: 15 residues. Trimming left V 4 bases short and J 5 bases short, with 16 bases between. The CDR3 reads CASSRTGPFNNEQFF. For the CDR3, the DNA is TGTGCCAGCAGCCGCACAGGGCCCTTTAACAATGAGCAGTTCTTC.

The CDR3 loop reads CASSLRVDNSPLHF. CDR3 DNA: TGTGCCAGCAGCTTACGGGTTGATAATTCACCCCTCCACTTT. V and J are TRBV7-9 and TRBJ1-6; no clear D gene. The ends were cut back, 2 bases at V and 5 bases at J, with 7 bases in the middle. The germline V gene encodes CDR1 SEHNR and CDR2 FQNEAQ (reference sequence). The CDR3 runs 14 residues.

This clonotype was detected only a few times. The chain couples TRBV7-2 to TRBJ2-4; 9 positions agree with TRBD1. This CDR3 is 16 amino acids long. Trimming removed 5 bases from V and 1 base from J; junction bases left unmatched: 6. Germline V gene sequence: CDR1 SGHTA, CDR2 FQGNSA. Written as DNA, the CDR3 is TGTGCCAGCAGCCCAGGACAGGGGTATGCCAAAAACATTCAGTACTTC. This gives the protein CASSPGQGYAKNIQYF. Combining the CDR3 with reference TRBV7-2 and TRBJ2-4 gives the whole variable domain GAGVSQSPSNKVTEKGKDVELRCDPISGHTALYWYRQSLGQGLEFLIYFQGNSAPDKSGLPSDRFSAERTGGSVSTLTIQRTQQEDSAVYLCASSPGQGYAKNIQYFGAGTRLSVL.

The table lists this clonotype with many counts. CDR3 DNA: TGTGCCAGCTCACGAAATCGACAGGGGGGTCAGCCCCAGCATTTT. Its protein product is CASSRNRQGGQPQHF. The chain has TRBV18 and TRBJ1-5; 9 bases align to TRBD1. CDR3 size: 15 residues. Germline lookup yields CDR1 KGHSH and CDR2 LQKENI. V was pared by 4 bases and J by 6 bases, with 7 bases of the junction left unmatched.

This clonotype was counted at least ten times. This chain joins TRBV7-2 and TRBJ2-7; D is unresolved. V dropped 4 bases and J dropped 2 bases, with 15 bases sitting between them. Germline loops: CDR1 SGHTA, CDR2 FQGNSA. CDR3 length: 15 residues. DNA for the CDR3: TGTGCCAGCAGCTGGCCCGGGCCGACGCCCTACGAGCAGTACTTC. It yields the protein CASSWPGPTPYEQYF. The full variable domain, its missing parts supplied by reference TRBV7-2 and TRBJ2-7, is GAGVSQSPSNKVTEKGKDVELRCDPISGHTALYWYRQSLGQGLEFLIYFQGNSAPDKSGLPSDRFSAERTGGSVSTLTIQRTQQEDSAVYLCASSWPGPTPYEQYFGPGTRLTVT.

This clonotype has only a few counts. A much larger clone lies a single base off, so this may be a read error. The chain employs TRBV3-1 and TRBJ2-1; TRBD1 matches at 10 bases. This CDR3 is built from 15 residues. Looked up from germline, CDR1 is LGHDT and CDR2 is YNNKEL (reference sequence). This CDR3 reads CASSQGQGNYNERFF. The CDR3 bases are TGTGCCAGCAGCCAGGGACAGGGGAACTACAATGAGCGGTTCTTC.

In this sample, this clonotype turned up many times. The chain recombines TRBV11-2 with TRBJ2-2, with D possibly TRBD2 on 7 matching bases. V lost 10 bases and J lost 5, with 17 bases in between. The CDR3 has 14 amino acids. Looked up from germline, CDR1 is SGHAT and CDR2 is FQNNGV. This chain's CDR3 is CATEGGGRTGELFF. The CDR3 DNA reads TGTGCCACAGAGGGGGGGGGACGAACCGGGGAGCTGTTTTTT.

The V and J genes are TRBV11-2 and TRBJ2-3; TRBD2 matches at 7 bases. The CDR3 runs to 15 residues. CDR1 SGHAT and CDR2 FQNNGV come from the germline V gene. J gave up 0 bases and V 5 bases, and 5 bases lay outside the gene matches. The CDR3 protein is CASSRRGSSTDTQYF. CDR3 sequence (DNA): TGTGCCAGCAGCCGGCGGGGGTCTAGCACAGATACGCAGTATTTT.

The rearrangement joins TRBV6-1 to TRBJ1-2; D is perhaps TRBD1 (6 bases). Germline V gene sequence: CDR1 MNHNS, CDR2 SASEGT. CDR3 size: 12 residues. V gave up 5 bases and J gave up 10 bases, with 14 bases separating them. The CDR3 nucleotides are TGTGCCAGCAGTTCCGCTGGGGGGGCCTACACCTTC. Its translation is CASSSAGGAYTF.